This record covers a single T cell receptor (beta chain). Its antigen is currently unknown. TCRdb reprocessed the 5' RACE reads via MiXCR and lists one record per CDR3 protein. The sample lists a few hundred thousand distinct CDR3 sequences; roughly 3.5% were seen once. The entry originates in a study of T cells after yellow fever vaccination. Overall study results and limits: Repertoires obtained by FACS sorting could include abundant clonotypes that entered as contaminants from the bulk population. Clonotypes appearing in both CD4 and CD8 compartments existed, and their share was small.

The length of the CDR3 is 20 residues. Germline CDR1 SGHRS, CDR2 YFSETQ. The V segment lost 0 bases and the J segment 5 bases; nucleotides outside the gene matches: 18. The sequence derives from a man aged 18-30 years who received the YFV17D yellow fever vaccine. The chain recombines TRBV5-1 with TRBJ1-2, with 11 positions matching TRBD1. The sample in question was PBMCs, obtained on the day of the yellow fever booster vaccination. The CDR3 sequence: CASSLGRRRVGQGAEYGYTF. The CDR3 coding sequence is TGCGCCAGCAGCTTGGGCCGGCGGCGCGTCGGACAGGGGGCGGAATATGGCTACACCTTC.